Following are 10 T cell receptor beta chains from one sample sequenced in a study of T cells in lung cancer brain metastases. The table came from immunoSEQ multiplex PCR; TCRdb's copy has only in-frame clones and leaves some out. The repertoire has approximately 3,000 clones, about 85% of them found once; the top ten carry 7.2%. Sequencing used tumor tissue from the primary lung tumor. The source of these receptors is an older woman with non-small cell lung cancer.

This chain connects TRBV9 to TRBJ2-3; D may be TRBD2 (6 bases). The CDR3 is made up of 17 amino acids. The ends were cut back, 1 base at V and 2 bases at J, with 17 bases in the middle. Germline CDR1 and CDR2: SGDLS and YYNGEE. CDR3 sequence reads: CASSVSWASVNTDTQYF. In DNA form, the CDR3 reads TGTGCCAGCAGCGTAAGTTGGGCTAGCGTGAACACAGATACGCAGTATTTT.

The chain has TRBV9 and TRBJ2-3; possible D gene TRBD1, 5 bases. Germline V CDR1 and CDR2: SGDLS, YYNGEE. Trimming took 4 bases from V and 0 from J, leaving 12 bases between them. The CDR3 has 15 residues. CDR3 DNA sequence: TGTGCCAGCAGCCCGTTTCGGACAAGCACAGATACGCAGTATTTT. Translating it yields CASSPFRTSTDTQYF.

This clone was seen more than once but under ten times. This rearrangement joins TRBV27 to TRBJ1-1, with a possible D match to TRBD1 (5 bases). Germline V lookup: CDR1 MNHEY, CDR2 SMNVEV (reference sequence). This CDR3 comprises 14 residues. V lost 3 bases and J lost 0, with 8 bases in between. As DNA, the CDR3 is TGTGCCAGCAGTTTCTCAGGGTTGAACACTGAAGCTTTCTTT. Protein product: CASSFSGLNTEAFF.

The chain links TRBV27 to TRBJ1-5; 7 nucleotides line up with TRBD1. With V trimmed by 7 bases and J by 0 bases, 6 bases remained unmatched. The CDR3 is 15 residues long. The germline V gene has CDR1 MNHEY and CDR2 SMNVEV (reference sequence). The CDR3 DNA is TGTGCCAGCACCCCGACAGGGAATAGCAATCAGCCCCAGCATTTT. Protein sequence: CASTPTGNSNQPQHF.

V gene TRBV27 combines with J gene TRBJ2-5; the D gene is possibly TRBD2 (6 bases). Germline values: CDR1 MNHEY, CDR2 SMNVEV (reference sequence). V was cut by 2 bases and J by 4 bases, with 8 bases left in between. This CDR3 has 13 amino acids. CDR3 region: CASSLPGAETQYF. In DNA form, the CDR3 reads TGTGCCAGCAGTTTACCGGGAGCAGAGACCCAGTACTTC.

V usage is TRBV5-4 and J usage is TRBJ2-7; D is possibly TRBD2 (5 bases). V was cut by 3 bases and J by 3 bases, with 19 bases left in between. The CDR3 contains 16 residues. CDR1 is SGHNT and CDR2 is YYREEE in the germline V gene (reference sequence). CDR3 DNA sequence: TGTGCCAGCAGCTCGGGTTCGGGGATGGGTGTCTACGAGCAGTACTTC. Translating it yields CASSSGSGMGVYEQYF.

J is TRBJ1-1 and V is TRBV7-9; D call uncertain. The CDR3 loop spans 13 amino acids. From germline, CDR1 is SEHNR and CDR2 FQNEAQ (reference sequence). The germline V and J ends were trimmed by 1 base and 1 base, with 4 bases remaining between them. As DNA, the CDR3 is TGTGCCAGCAGCTTAGAACAGAACACTGAAGCTTTCTTT. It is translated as CASSLEQNTEAFF.

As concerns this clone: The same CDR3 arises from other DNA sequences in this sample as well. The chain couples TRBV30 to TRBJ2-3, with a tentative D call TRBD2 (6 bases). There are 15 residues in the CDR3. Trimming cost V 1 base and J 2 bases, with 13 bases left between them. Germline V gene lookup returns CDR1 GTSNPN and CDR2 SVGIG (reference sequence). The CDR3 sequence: CAWSASGAVTDTQYF. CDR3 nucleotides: TGTGCCTGGAGTGCGTCGGGAGCTGTCACAGATACGCAGTATTTT.

The CDR3 nucleotides read TGTGCCAGCAGCAAGGAGGGGGTGAGAGGGAACACTGAAGCTTTCTTT. Translating it yields CASSKEGVRGNTEAFF. This chain joins TRBV7-9 and TRBJ1-1; D is perhaps TRBD1 (6 bases). From germline, CDR1 is SEHNR and CDR2 FQNEAQ (reference sequence). CDR3 length: 16 residues. V was trimmed by 5 bases and J by 1 base, leaving 17 bases between them.

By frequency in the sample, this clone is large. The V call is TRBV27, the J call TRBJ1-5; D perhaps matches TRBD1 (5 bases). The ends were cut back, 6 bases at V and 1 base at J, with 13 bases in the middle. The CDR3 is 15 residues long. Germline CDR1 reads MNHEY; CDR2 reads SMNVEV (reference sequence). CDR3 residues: CASRGGVSSNQPQHF. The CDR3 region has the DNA TGTGCCAGCAGGGGGGGGGTTTCGAGCAATCAGCCCCAGCATTTT.